These 8 T cell receptor beta chains were all obtained from the same sample, sequenced in a study of T cell responses to AZD1222 COVID-19 vaccine. Sequencing used immunoSEQ multiplex PCR; TCRdb keeps in-frame clones, though not all of them. Of 73,000 or so clones in the sample, 80% were seen once. Sequences were derived from peripheral blood, sampled 28 days after the second AZD1222 dose. Receptor source: an adult who received the AZD1222 COVID-19 vaccine.

V usage is TRBV5-6 and J usage is TRBJ1-5; D is ambiguous. CDR3 size: 15 residues. The V gene lost 4 bases and the J gene lost 0 bases, with 11 bases spanning the gap. Germline CDR1 SGHDT, CDR2 YYEEEE. The CDR3 protein is CASSHMSYSNQPQHF. The CDR3 coding sequence is TGTGCCAGCAGCCATATGAGCTATAGCAATCAGCCCCAGCATTTT.

The rearrangement joins TRBV28 to TRBJ2-3; 8 nucleotides line up with TRBD2. In germline, CDR1 is MDHEN, CDR2 SYDVKM. This CDR3 spans 15 amino acids. The J segment lost 5 bases and the V segment lost 7 bases, leaving 11 bases of the junction unmatched. The DNA for the CDR3 is TGTGCCAGCAACCTTGGGACTAGTGGCGTAGATACGCAGTATTTT. Protein product: CASNLGTSGVDTQYF.

This clone appeared once. This chain uses TRBV7-2 with TRBJ2-3, with 11 bases fitting TRBD2. V lost 6 bases to trimming and J lost 4 bases; unmatched junction nucleotides: 6. Germline CDR1 SGHTA, CDR2 FQGNSA. The CDR3 loop spans 15 amino acids. This CDR3 reads CASRQPGLAADTQYF. As DNA, the CDR3 is TGTGCCAGCAGGCAACCGGGACTAGCGGCAGATACGCAGTATTTT. The entire variable domain, with the rest obtained from reference TRBV7-2 and TRBJ2-3, is as follows: GAGVSQSPSNKVTEKGKDVELRCDPISGHTALYWYRQSLGQGLEFLIYFQGNSAPDKSGLPSDRFSAERTGGSVSTLTIQRTQQEDSAVYLCASRQPGLAADTQYFGPGTRLTVL.

The chain joins TRBV19 to TRBJ2-7; 14 bases are shared with TRBD2. V lost 5 bases and J lost 1; bases outside the gene matches: 4. The CDR3 consists of 16 residues. In germline, CDR1 is LNHDA, CDR2 SQIVND (reference sequence). The CDR3 region is CASSARTSGRSYEQYF. The CDR3 DNA reads TGTGCCAGTAGTGCAAGGACTAGCGGGAGGTCCTACGAGCAGTACTTC. The entire variable domain, with the rest obtained from reference TRBV19 and TRBJ2-7, is as follows: DGGITQSPKYLFRKEGQNVTLSCEQNLNHDAMYWYRQDPGQGLRLIYYSQIVNDFQKGDIAEGYSVSREKKESFPLTVTSAQKNPTAFYLCASSARTSGRSYEQYFGPGTRLTVT.

This chain links TRBV28 with TRBJ2-1; 8 bases line up with TRBD2. The CDR3 sequence is 15 residues long. V trimming: 6 bases; J trimming: 10 bases; junction bases outside the gene matches: 14. Germline V gives CDR1 MDHEN, CDR2 SYDVKM. The CDR3 nucleotides read TGTGCCAGCAGCCGAGCGGGACCTCGGGGGGGAGAGCAGTTCTTC. As protein: CASSRAGPRGGEQFF. Full variable domain (remainder filled in from reference TRBV28 and TRBJ2-1): DVKVTQSSRYLVKRTGEKVFLECVQDMDHENMFWYRQDPGLGLRLIYFSYDVKMKEKGDIPEGYSVSREKKERFSLILESASTNQTSMYLCASSRAGPRGGEQFFGPGTRLTVL.

The chain joins TRBV5-4 to TRBJ2-7; 11 nucleotides match TRBD2. CDR1 is SGHNT, CDR2 YYREEE, per germline (reference sequence). The CDR3 loop spans 14 amino acids. Germline trimming cut 4 bases from V and 5 bases from J; bases unmatched to any gene: 5. The CDR3 DNA is TGTGCCAGCAGCGTGTCGGGACTAGCGGACGAGCAGTACTTC. Amino acids: CASSVSGLADEQYF.

This chain joins TRBV6-5 and TRBJ2-7; 9 bases are a match to TRBD1. Germline values: CDR1 MNHEY, CDR2 SVGAGI. V was pared by 2 bases and J by 4 bases, with 9 bases of the junction left unmatched. This CDR3 has 16 residues. The CDR3 loop reads CASSYDGTGPIYEQYF. The CDR3 bases are TGTGCCAGCAGTTACGACGGGACAGGGCCTATTTACGAGCAGTACTTC.

This clone was counted a single time. The chain recombines TRBV18 with TRBJ1-4; D remains unclear. Germline CDR1 reads KGHSH; CDR2 reads LQKENI. Trimming stripped 2 bases from V and 0 bases from J, with 10 bases between. The CDR3 spans 16 residues. The CDR3 coding sequence is TGTGCCAGCTCACCAACGGCGCCTGCAACTAATGAAAAACTGTTTTTT. Translating it yields CASSPTAPATNEKLFF.